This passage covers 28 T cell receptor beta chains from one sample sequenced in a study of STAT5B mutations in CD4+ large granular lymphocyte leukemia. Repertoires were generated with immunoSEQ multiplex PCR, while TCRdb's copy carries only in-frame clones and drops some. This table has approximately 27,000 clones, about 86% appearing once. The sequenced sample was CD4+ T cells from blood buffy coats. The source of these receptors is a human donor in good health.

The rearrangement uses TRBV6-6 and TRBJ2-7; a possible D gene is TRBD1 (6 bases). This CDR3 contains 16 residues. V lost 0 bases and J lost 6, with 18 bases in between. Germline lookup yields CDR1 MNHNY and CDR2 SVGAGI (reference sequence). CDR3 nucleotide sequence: TGTGCCAGCAGTTACTCGGGTCGAGCAGGGGCGGGCGAGCAGTACGTC. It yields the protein CASSYSGRAGAGEQYV.

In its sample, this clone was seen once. The CDR3 region has the DNA TGTGCCAGCAGCAAAGGGTCGACAGGTAGCACAGATACGCAGTATTTT. This translates into CASSKGSTGSTDTQYF. The J gene is TRBJ2-3, the V gene TRBV21-1; the table's D call of TRBD1 was not tested on the DNA. TRBV21-1 represents a pseudogene. This CDR3 is 16 amino acids long.

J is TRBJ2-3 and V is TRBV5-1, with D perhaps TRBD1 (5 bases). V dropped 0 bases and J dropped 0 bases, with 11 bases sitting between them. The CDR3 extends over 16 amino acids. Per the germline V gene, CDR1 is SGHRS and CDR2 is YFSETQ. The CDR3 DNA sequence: TGCGCCAGCAGCTTGGGGGTGCAGGGTAGCACAGATACGCAGTATTTT. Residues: CASSLGVQGSTDTQYF. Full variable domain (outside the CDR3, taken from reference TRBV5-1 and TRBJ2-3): KAGVTQTPRYLIKTRGQQVTLSCSPISGHRSVSWYQQTPGQGLQFLFEYFSETQRNKGNFPGRFSGRQFSNSRSEMNVSTLELGDSALYLCASSLGVQGSTDTQYFGPGTRLTVL.

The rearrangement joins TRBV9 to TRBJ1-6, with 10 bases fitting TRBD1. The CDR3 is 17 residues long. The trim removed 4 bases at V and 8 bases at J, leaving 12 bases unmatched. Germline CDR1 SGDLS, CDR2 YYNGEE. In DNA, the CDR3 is TGTGCCAGCAGCACAACGACCAGGACAGGGGGGTATTCACCCCTCCACTTT. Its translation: CASSTTTRTGGYSPLHF.

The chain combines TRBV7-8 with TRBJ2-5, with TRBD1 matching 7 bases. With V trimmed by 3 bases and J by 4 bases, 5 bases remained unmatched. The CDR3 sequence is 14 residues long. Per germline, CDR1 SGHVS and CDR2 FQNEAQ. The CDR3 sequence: CASSFTGVGETQYF. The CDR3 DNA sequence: TGTGCCAGCAGCTTTACAGGGGTCGGAGAGACCCAGTACTTC.

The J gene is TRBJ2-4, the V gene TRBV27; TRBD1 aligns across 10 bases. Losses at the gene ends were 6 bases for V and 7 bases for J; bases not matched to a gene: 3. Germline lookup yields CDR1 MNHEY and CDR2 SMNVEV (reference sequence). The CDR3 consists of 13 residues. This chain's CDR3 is CASRRDRGNIQYF. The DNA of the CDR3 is TGTGCCAGCAGAAGGGACAGGGGTAACATTCAGTACTTC.

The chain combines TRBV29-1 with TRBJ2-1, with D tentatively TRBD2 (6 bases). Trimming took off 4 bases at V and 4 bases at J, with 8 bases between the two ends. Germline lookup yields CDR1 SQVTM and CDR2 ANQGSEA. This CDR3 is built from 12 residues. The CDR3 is CSVAGVYNEQFF. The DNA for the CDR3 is TGCAGCGTTGCGGGAGTTTACAATGAGCAGTTCTTC.

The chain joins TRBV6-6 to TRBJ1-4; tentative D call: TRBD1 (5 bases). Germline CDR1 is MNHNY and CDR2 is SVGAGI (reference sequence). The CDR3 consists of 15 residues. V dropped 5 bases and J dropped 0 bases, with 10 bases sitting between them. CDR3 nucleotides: TGTGCCAGCAGTGACGGGACGGCAACTAATGAAAAACTGTTTTTT. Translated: CASSDGTATNEKLFF.

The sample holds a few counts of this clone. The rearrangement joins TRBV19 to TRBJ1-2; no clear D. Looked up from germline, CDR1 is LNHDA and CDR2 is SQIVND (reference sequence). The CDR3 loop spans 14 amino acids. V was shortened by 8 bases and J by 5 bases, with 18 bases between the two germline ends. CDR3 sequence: CASVDGRVRYGYTF. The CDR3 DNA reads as TGTGCCAGTGTAGACGGGAGGGTCCGGTATGGCTACACCTTC. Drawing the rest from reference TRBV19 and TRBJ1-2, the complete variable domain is DGGITQSPKYLFRKEGQNVTLSCEQNLNHDAMYWYRQDPGQGLRLIYYSQIVNDFQKGDIAEGYSVSREKKESFPLTVTSAQKNPTAFYLCASVDGRVRYGYTFGSGTRLTVV.

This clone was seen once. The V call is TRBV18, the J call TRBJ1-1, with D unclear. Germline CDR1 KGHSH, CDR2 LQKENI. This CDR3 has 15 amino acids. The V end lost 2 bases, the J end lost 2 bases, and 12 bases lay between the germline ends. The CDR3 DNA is TGTGCCAGCTCACCAGCGATAACAGCCAACACTGAAGCTTTCTTT. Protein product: CASSPAITANTEAFF.

The CDR3 loop reads CASSPDGNNYGYTF. DNA of the CDR3: TGTGCCAGCAGTCCGGACGGGAACAACTATGGCTACACCTTC. V usage is TRBV2 and J usage is TRBJ1-2, with D uncertain. V was pared by 5 bases and J by 2 bases, with 12 bases between. Germline V CDR1 and CDR2: SNHLY, FYNNEI. This CDR3 comprises 14 residues.

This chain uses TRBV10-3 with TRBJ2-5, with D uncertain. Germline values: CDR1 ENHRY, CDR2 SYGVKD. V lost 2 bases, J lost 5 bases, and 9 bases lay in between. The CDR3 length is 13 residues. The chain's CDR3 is CAISEERYETQYF. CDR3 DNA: TGTGCCATCAGTGAGGAGAGGTACGAGACCCAGTACTTC.

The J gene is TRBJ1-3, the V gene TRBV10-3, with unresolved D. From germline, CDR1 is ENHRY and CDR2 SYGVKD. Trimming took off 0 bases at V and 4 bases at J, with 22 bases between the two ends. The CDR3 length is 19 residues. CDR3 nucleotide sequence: TGTGCCATCAGTGAGTCGAAATCACCGTTTAAGATTCCCGGAAACACCATATATTTT. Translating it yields CAISESKSPFKIPGNTIYF.

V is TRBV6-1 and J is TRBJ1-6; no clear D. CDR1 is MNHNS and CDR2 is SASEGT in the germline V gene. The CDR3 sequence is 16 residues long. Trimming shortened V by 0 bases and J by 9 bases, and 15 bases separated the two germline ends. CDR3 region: CASSEAAGPARSPLHF. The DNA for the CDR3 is TGTGCCAGCAGTGAAGCGGCAGGCCCGGCTCGTTCACCCCTCCACTTT.

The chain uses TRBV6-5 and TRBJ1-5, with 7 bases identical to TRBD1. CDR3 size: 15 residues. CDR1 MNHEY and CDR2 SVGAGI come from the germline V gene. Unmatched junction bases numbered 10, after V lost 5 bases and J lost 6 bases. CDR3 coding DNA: TGTGCCAGCAGTCCACAGGGGACGATACGTCAGCCCCAGCATTTT. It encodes CASSPQGTIRQPQHF.

CDR3 loop: CASRSTSGGQETQYF. In DNA form, the CDR3 reads TGTGCCAGCAGGAGTACTAGCGGGGGACAAGAGACCCAGTACTTC. The rearrangement uses TRBV2 and TRBJ2-5; 11 bases line up with TRBD2. CDR1 and CDR2 from the germline V gene are SNHLY and FYNNEI. The CDR3 is made up of 15 amino acids. V was pared by 6 bases and J by 2 bases, with 5 bases of the junction left unmatched.

Written as DNA, the CDR3 is TGTGCCAGTAGTATAGAGGGGGGCCCCTACAATGAGCAGTTCTTC. As protein: CASSIEGGPYNEQFF. This chain uses TRBV19 with TRBJ2-1; D is possibly TRBD1 or TRBD2 (6 bases each). From germline, CDR1 is LNHDA and CDR2 SQIVND (reference sequence). The CDR3 has 15 residues. V was trimmed by 0 bases and J by 2 bases, leaving 8 bases between them.

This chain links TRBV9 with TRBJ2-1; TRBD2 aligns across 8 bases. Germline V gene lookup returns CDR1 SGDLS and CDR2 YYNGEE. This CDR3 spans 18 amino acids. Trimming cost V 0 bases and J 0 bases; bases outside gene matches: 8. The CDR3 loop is CASSVDPSGPRSYNEQFF. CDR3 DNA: TGTGCCAGCAGCGTAGACCCTAGCGGGCCCCGCTCCTACAATGAGCAGTTCTTC. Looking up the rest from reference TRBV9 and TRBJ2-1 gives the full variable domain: DSGVTQTPKHLITATGQRVTLRCSPRSGDLSVYWYQQSLDQGLQFLIQYYNGEERAKGNILERFSAQQFPDLHSELNLSSLELGDSALYFCASSVDPSGPRSYNEQFFGPGTRLTVL.

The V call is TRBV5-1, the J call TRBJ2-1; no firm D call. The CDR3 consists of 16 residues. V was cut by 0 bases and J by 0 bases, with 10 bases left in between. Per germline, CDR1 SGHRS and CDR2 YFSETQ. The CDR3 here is CASSLAVSSSYNEQFF. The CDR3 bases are TGCGCCAGCAGCTTGGCCGTAAGTAGCTCCTACAATGAGCAGTTCTTC.

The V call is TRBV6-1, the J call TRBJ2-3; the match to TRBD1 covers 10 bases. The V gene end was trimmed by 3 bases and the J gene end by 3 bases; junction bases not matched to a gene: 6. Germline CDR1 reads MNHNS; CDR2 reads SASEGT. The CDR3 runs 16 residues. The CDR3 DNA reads TGTGCCAGCAGTGAGGGGACAGGGGCGCGGACAGATACGCAGTATTTT. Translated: CASSEGTGARTDTQYF.

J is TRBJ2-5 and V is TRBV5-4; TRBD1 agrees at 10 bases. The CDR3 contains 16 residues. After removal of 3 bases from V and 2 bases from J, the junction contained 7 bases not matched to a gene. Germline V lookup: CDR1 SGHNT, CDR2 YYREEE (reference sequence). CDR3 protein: CASSYPPGQGQETQYF. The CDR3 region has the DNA TGTGCCAGCAGCTATCCACCGGGACAGGGGCAAGAGACCCAGTACTTC. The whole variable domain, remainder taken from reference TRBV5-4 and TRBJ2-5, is ETGVTQSPTHLIKTRGQQVTLRCSSQSGHNTVSWYQQALGQGPQFIFQYYREEENGRGNFPPRFSGLQFPNYSSELNVNALELDDSALYLCASSYPPGQGQETQYFGPGTRLLVL.

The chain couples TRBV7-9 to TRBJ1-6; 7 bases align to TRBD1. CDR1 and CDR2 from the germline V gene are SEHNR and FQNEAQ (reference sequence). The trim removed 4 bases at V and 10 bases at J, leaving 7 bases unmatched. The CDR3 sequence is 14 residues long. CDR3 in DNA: TGTGCCAGCAGCTCGACAGGGTTCGAATCACCCCTCCACTTT. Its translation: CASSSTGFESPLHF.

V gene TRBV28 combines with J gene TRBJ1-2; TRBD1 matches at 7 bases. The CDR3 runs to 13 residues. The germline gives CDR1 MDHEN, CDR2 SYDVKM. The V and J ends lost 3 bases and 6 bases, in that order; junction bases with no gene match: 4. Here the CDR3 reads CASSFNTGDGYTF. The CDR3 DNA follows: TGTGCCAGCAGTTTTAATACAGGGGATGGCTACACCTTC.

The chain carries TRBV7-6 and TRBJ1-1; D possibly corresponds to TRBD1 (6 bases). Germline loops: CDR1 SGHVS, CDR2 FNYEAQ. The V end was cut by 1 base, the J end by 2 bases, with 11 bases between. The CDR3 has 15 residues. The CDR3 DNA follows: TGTGCCAGCAGCTTAGGGAACAGGGCAAACACTGAAGCTTTCTTT. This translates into CASSLGNRANTEAFF.

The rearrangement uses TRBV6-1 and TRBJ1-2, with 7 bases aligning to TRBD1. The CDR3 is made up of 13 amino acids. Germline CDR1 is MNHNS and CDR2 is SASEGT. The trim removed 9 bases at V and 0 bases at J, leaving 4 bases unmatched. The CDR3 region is CASGTAANYGYTF. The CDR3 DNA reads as TGTGCCAGTGGGACAGCAGCTAACTATGGCTACACCTTC.

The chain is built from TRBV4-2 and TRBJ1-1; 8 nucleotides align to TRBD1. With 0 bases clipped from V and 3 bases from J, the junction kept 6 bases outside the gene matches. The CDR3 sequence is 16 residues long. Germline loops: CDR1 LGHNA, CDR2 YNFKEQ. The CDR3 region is CASSQDQGAIDTEAFF. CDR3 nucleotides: TGTGCCAGCAGCCAAGATCAGGGGGCGATTGACACTGAAGCTTTCTTT.

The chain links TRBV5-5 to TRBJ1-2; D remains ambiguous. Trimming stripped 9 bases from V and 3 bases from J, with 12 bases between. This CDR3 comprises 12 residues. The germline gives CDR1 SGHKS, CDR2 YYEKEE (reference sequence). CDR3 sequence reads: CANLHSDYGYTF. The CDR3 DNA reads TGTGCCAACTTACATAGTGACTATGGCTACACCTTC.

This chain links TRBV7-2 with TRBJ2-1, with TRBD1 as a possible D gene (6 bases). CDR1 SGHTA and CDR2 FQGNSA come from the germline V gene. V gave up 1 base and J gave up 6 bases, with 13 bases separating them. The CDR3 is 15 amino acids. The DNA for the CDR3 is TGTGCCAGCAGCTTAGTGGGGGCGGCTAGCAATGAGCAGTTCTTC. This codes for CASSLVGAASNEQFF.